The 3 T cell receptor beta chains reported below all come from one sample, sequenced in a study of T cell responses to AZD1222 COVID-19 vaccine. Repertoires were generated with immunoSEQ multiplex PCR, while TCRdb's copy carries only in-frame clones and drops some. The table has 100,000 to 150,000 clones, approximately 88% seen once. Sequenced material: peripheral blood, taken on day 0 of AZD1222 vaccination. These receptor sequences come from an adult in good health.

In regard to this clone: A read error may produce the germline difference seen at one junction end. Here the CDR3 reads CASSLDPGGKTQYF. In DNA form, the CDR3 reads TGTGCTAGCAGCTTAGATCCAGGGGGCAAAACCCAGTACTTC. This chain uses TRBV7-7 with TRBJ2-5, with 8 bases that match TRBD1. Germline V lookup: CDR1 SSHAT, CDR2 FNYEAQ (reference sequence). The CDR3 totals 14 residues.

The chain is built from TRBV15 and TRBJ2-3, with 9 positions matching TRBD2. The J segment lost 3 bases and the V segment lost 0 bases, leaving 7 bases of the junction unmatched. The CDR3 extends over 17 amino acids. The germline V gene has CDR1 LNHNV and CDR2 YYDKDF (reference sequence). CDR3 DNA sequence: TGTGCCACCAGCAGAGATCGGGCGGGAGGGCCGACAGATACGCAGTATTTT. Translation: CATSRDRAGGPTDTQYF.

The chain employs TRBV9 and TRBJ2-2; D is ambiguous. This CDR3 comprises 15 residues. The V end was cut by 4 bases, the J end by 1 base, with 11 bases between. The V gene's germline CDR1 is SGDLS and CDR2 YYNGEE. CDR3 DNA: TGTGCCAGCAGCACCCCGACAAAGAACACCGGGGAGCTGTTTTTT. Translation: CASSTPTKNTGELFF.